The 23 T cell receptor beta chains reported below all come from one sample, sequenced in a study of blood T cell repertoires in COVID-19. The assay was immunoSEQ multiplex PCR, and TCRdb's table has in-frame clones only and misses some. The sample has a few hundred thousand clones; 70% to 90% are singletons. The sample consisted of PBMCs or T cells enriched from blood (not recorded which). These receptors came from a woman aged 25 to 39 who had been exposed to COVID-19.

This sequence joins TRBV7-6 and TRBJ2-1; 11 bases are a match to TRBD2. The CDR3 consists of 14 residues. Germline values: CDR1 SGHVS, CDR2 FNYEAQ. V was pared by 2 bases and J by 8 bases, with 2 bases of the junction left unmatched. The CDR3 sequence is CASSLHSGGDEQFF. The CDR3 nucleotides read TGTGCCAGCAGCTTACATAGCGGGGGGGATGAGCAGTTCTTC.

V gene TRBV11-3 combines with J gene TRBJ2-6; a weak D match, TRBD1 (6 bases). The V gene's germline CDR1 is SGHNT and CDR2 YENEEA. The V end lost 10 bases, the J end lost 2 bases, and 18 bases lay between the germline ends. The CDR3 loop spans 16 amino acids. The CDR3 reads CAIQDRWATGANVLTF. The CDR3 DNA is TGTGCCATACAGGACAGATGGGCGACTGGGGCCAACGTCCTGACTTTC. The complete variable domain, with remaining parts taken from reference TRBV11-3 and TRBJ2-6, reads EAGVVQSPRYKIIEKKQPVAFWCNPISGHNTLYWYLQNLGQGPELLIRYENEEAVDDSQLPKDRFSAERLKGVDSTLKIQPAELGDSAVYLCAIQDRWATGANVLTFGAGSRLTVL.

V is TRBV10-1 and J is TRBJ2-3, with 15 bases lining up with TRBD2. The CDR3 is 19 amino acids. V gave up 0 bases and J gave up 1 base; unmatched junction bases: 5. Germline lookup yields CDR1 WNHNN and CDR2 SYGVQD (reference sequence). This chain's CDR3 is CASSESPGLAGGGTDTQYF. CDR3 DNA sequence: TGCGCCAGCAGTGAGTCTCCGGGACTAGCGGGGGGTGGCACAGATACGCAGTATTTT.

This rearrangement joins TRBV11-2 to TRBJ2-7, with a possible D match to TRBD2 (6 bases). The V gene lost 5 bases and the J gene lost 4 bases, with 12 bases spanning the gap. Germline CDR1 and CDR2: SGHAT and FQNNGV. This CDR3 is built from 13 residues. The CDR3 protein is CASSGGRGYEQYF. The CDR3 coding sequence is TGTGCCAGCAGCGGTGGACGGGGGTACGAGCAGTACTTC. Supplemented by reference TRBV11-2 and TRBJ2-7, the full variable domain reads EAGVAQSPRYKIIEKRQSVAFWCNPISGHATLYWYQQILGQGPKLLIQFQNNGVVDDSQLPKDRFSAERLKGVDSTLKIQPAKLEDSAVYLCASSGGRGYEQYFGPGTRLTVT.

The genes are TRBV19 and TRBJ2-7; 8 bases fit TRBD1. CDR1 is LNHDA and CDR2 is SQIVND in the germline V gene (reference sequence). This CDR3 spans 14 amino acids. V was pared by 4 bases and J by 3 bases, with 5 bases of the junction left unmatched. The CDR3 coding sequence is TGTGCCAGTAGTAAAGGACAGGGTATCTACGAGCAGTACTTC. Protein product: CASSKGQGIYEQYF.

The J gene is TRBJ1-6, the V gene TRBV5-1; the D gene is possibly TRBD1 (5 bases). Trimming took off 4 bases at V and 9 bases at J, with 14 bases between the two ends. The CDR3 spans 14 residues. Per the germline V gene, CDR1 is SGHRS and CDR2 is YFSETQ. The CDR3 protein is CASSTGDWISPLHF. As DNA, the CDR3 is TGCGCCAGCAGCACCGGGGACTGGATTTCACCCCTCCACTTT.

The rearrangement links TRBV6-5 to TRBJ1-2, with no clear D. Germline V gene sequence: CDR1 MNHEY, CDR2 SVGAGI. Trimming took 8 bases from V and 4 from J, leaving 17 bases between them. The CDR3 spans 14 residues. The CDR3 here is CASPRPWPPYGYTF. The CDR3 DNA sequence: TGTGCCAGCCCCCGTCCTTGGCCCCCCTATGGCTACACCTTC.

This chain connects TRBV2 to TRBJ1-3, with D tentatively TRBD1 (6 bases). Germline-derived CDR1 and CDR2 are SNHLY and FYNNEI. V was clipped by 6 bases and J by 4 bases, with 13 bases between them. The CDR3 contains 14 residues. In DNA, the CDR3 is TGTGCCAGCAGGGGCGTGGGGGCAGGAAACACCATATATTTT. Translated, it gives CASRGVGAGNTIYF.

J is TRBJ2-1 and V is TRBV12-3 or TRBV12-4; tentative D call: TRBD1 (6 bases). The CDR3 has 13 amino acids. Trimming cost V 7 bases and J 6 bases, with 13 bases left between them. CDR3 protein: CASNTQGSNEQFF. In DNA, the CDR3 is TGTGCCAGCAATACCCAGGGGTCCAATGAGCAGTTCTTC.

The sample holds one count of this clone. The rearrangement uses TRBV30 and TRBJ2-3; D is possibly TRBD1 (5 bases). V was trimmed by 3 bases and J by 0 bases, leaving 7 bases between them. The CDR3 has 13 amino acids. Germline V lookup: CDR1 GTSNPN, CDR2 SVGIG (reference sequence). DNA for the CDR3: TGTGCCTGGAGAACAGGTAGCACAGATACGCAGTATTTT. Its translation: CAWRTGSTDTQYF.

The chain couples TRBV27 to TRBJ1-2, with D possibly being TRBD1 (6 bases). Germline CDR1 is MNHEY and CDR2 is SMNVEV (reference sequence). The V and J ends lost 5 bases and 5 bases respectively, with 12 bases between them. CDR3 size: 13 residues. Written as DNA, the CDR3 is TGTGCCAGCAGTCCCGGACAGAAATATGGCTACACCTTC. This translates into CASSPGQKYGYTF.

This chain connects TRBV27 to TRBJ1-2, with D possibly TRBD1 on 5 matching bases. This CDR3 is built from 17 residues. Per the germline V gene, CDR1 is MNHEY and CDR2 is SMNVEV (reference sequence). Trimming removed 6 bases from V and 1 base from J, with 21 bases in between. The chain's CDR3 is CASRGGSDSALNYGYTF. The CDR3 region has the DNA TGTGCCAGCAGGGGGGGGTCAGATTCCGCCCTTAACTATGGCTACACCTTC.

This rearrangement joins TRBV2 to TRBJ2-5; 12 nucleotides agree with TRBD1. This CDR3 region has 16 residues. The germline V gene has CDR1 SNHLY and CDR2 FYNNEI. Germline trimming cut 6 bases from V and 1 base from J; bases unmatched to any gene: 6. The chain's CDR3 is CASRSPGQGAQETQYF. CDR3 bases: TGTGCCAGCAGGAGCCCGGGACAGGGGGCCCAAGAGACCCAGTACTTC.

V is TRBV18 and J is TRBJ2-1, with 10 bases that match TRBD2. V lost 3 bases and J lost 1; bases outside the gene matches: 6. There are 17 residues in the CDR3. Germline V gene data show CDR1 as KGHSH and CDR2 as LQKENI. The CDR3 loop reads CASSPKSGGVSYNEQFF. DNA of the CDR3: TGTGCCAGCTCACCTAAGAGCGGGGGGGTATCCTACAATGAGCAGTTCTTC.

V gene TRBV5-1 combines with J gene TRBJ1-2; 9 bases fit TRBD1. Germline CDR1 SGHRS, CDR2 YFSETQ. The CDR3 is 15 amino acids. After removal of 4 bases from V and 0 bases from J, the junction contained 4 bases not matched to a gene. The CDR3 here is CASSPGTGSNYGYTF. The DNA for the CDR3 is TGCGCCAGCAGCCCAGGGACAGGGTCTAACTATGGCTACACCTTC.

The chain is built from TRBV10-3 and TRBJ1-4; TRBD1 is a possible D gene (6 bases). With 6 bases removed from V and 10 bases from J, the gap between germline ends came to 15 bases. From germline, CDR1 is ENHRY and CDR2 SYGVKD. CDR3 length: 13 amino acids. The CDR3 nucleotides are TGTGCCATCAGACCGCCGGGACATCCAAAACTGTTTTTT. Its translation is CAIRPPGHPKLFF.

The rearrangement joins TRBV30 to TRBJ1-1, with D perhaps matching TRBD1 (6 bases). Trimming removed 2 bases at V and 3 bases at J, with 7 bases between. The CDR3 totals 12 residues. Germline CDR1 and CDR2: GTSNPN and SVGIG (reference sequence). The DNA of the CDR3 is TGTGCCTGGAGTACAGGGTACACTGAAGCTTTCTTT. It encodes CAWSTGYTEAFF.

The chain is built from TRBV28 and TRBJ1-6; 10 bases are shared with TRBD1. The CDR3 runs 16 residues. The ends lost 4 bases at V and 7 bases at J; junction bases unmatched: 7. Germline CDR1 MDHEN, CDR2 SYDVKM. For the CDR3, the DNA is TGTGCCAGCAGTTCCCCCCCGGGACAGGGGAATTCACCCCTCCACTTT. It yields the protein CASSSPPGQGNSPLHF.

The chain uses TRBV29-1 and TRBJ2-1, with 14 bases that match TRBD2. The trim removed 6 bases at V and 7 bases at J, leaving 8 bases unmatched. The CDR3 length is 15 residues. The germline CDR1 and CDR2 sequences are SQVTM and ANQGSEA. CDR3 sequence reads: CSVRGTSGGENEQFF. The CDR3 nucleotides read TGCAGCGTCCGAGGGACTAGCGGGGGTGAAAATGAGCAGTTCTTC.

This sequence joins TRBV19 and TRBJ1-3; 7 positions match TRBD1. Germline assignment: CDR1 LNHDA and CDR2 SQIVND (reference sequence). The trim removed 2 bases at V and 0 bases at J, leaving 4 bases unmatched. The CDR3 runs 16 residues. The CDR3 bases are TGTGCCAGTAGTATACTCGGGACAGCCTCTGGAAACACCATATATTTT. Translating gives CASSILGTASGNTIYF.

This clone occurred once. The rearrangement uses TRBV3-1 (or the pseudogene TRBV3-2) and TRBJ1-6; 7 bases are shared with TRBD1. The CDR3 covers 16 residues. Germline CDR1 LGHDT, CDR2 YNNKEL (reference sequence). Unmatched junction bases numbered 5, after V lost 6 bases and J lost 0 bases. CDR3 sequence reads: CASRGTVSSYNSPLHF. The CDR3 DNA sequence: TGTGCCAGCAGGGGGACAGTTTCCTCCTATAATTCACCCCTCCACTTT.

This clone was recorded only once. CDR3 amino acids: CASNRNSGTGGGNQPQHF. DNA of the CDR3: TGTGCCAGCAATCGAAACTCCGGGACAGGGGGCGGCAATCAGCCCCAGCATTTT. The chain recombines TRBV6-6 with TRBJ1-5; TRBD1 matches 12 bases. Germline V gene data show CDR1 as MNHNY and CDR2 as SVGAGI (reference sequence). Unmatched junction bases numbered 12, after V lost 7 bases and J lost 2 bases. There are 18 residues in the CDR3.

The rearrangement links TRBV2 to TRBJ1-4; the match to TRBD1 covers 8 bases. In germline, CDR1 is SNHLY, CDR2 FYNNEI. The CDR3 is made up of 14 amino acids. J gave up 8 bases and V 7 bases, and 9 bases lay outside the gene matches. The chain's CDR3 is CASMPPGQEEKLFF. CDR3 bases: TGTGCCAGCATGCCTCCGGGACAGGAGGAAAAACTGTTTTTT.